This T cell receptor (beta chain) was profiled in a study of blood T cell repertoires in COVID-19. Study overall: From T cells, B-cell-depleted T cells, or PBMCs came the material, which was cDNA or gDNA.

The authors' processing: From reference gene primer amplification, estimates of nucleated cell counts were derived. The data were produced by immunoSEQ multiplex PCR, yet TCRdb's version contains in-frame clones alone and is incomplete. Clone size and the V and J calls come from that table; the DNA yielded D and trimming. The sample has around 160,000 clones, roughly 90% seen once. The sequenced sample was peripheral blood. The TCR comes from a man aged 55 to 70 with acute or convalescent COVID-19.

CDR3 sequence: CASSLRGTTDTQYF. The CDR3, as DNA: TGTGCCAGCAGCCTACGAGGAACCACAGATACGCAGTATTTT. The rearrangement links TRBV7-2 to TRBJ2-3; no firm D call. The V gene lost 5 bases and the J gene lost 2 bases, with 11 bases spanning the gap. Per the germline V gene, CDR1 is SGHTA and CDR2 is FQGNSA. CDR3 size: 14 residues. Full variable domain (outside the CDR3, taken from reference TRBV7-2 and TRBJ2-3): GAGVSQSPSNKVTEKGKDVELRCDPISGHTALYWYRQSLGQGLEFLIYFQGNSAPDKSGLPSDRFSAERTGGSVSTLTIQRTQQEDSAVYLCASSLRGTTDTQYFGPGTRLTVL.